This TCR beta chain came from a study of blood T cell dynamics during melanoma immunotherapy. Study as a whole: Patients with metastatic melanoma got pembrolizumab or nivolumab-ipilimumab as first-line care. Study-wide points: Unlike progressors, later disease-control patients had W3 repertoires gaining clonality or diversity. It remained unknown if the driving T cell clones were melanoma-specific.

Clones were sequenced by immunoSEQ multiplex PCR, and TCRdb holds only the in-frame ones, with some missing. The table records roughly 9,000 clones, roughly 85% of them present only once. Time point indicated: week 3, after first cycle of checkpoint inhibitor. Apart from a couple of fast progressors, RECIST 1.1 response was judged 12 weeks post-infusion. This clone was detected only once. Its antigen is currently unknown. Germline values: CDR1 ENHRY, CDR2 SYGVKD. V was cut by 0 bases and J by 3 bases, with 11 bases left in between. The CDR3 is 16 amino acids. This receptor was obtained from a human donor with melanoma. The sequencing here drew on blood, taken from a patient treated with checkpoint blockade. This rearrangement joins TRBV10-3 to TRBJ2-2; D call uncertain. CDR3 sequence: CAISESLSMDTGELFF. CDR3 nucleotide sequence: TGTGCCATCAGTGAGTCGCTTAGCATGGACACCGGGGAGCTGTTTTTT.